This T cell receptor beta chain was retrieved from a study of T-cell reconstitution after alpha-beta-depleted transplantation in children. The CDR3 loop spans 14 amino acids. The V end lost 1 base, the J end lost 6 bases, and 11 bases lay between the germline ends. Germline CDR1 is SEHNR and CDR2 is FQNEAQ (reference sequence). This clonotype came up a few times. A TCRbeta library incorporating unique molecular identifiers was prepared. TCRdb fed the PCR reads into MiXCR, producing one record per CDR3 protein. The sample contains roughly 170,000 distinct CDR3 sequences, more than 6.5% of which appear only once.

The source was PBMCs from the stem cell graft donor, collected from the stem cell graft. V usage is TRBV7-9 and J usage is TRBJ2-3, with D unclear. The receptor's source is a human donor who donated a stem cell graft to a child with Wiskott-Aldrich syndrome. The CDR3: CASSLETHRDTQYF. The CDR3 DNA reads TGTGCCAGCAGCTTAGAGACCCATCGGGATACGCAGTATTTT. The whole variable domain, remainder taken from reference TRBV7-9 and TRBJ2-3, is DTGVSQNPRHKITKRGQNVTFRCDPISEHNRLYWYRQTLGQGPEFLTYFQNEAQLEKSRLLSDRFSAERPKGSFSTLEIQRTEQGDSAMYLCASSLETHRDTQYFGPGTRLTVL.